Below are 2 T cell receptor beta chains sequenced from a single sample in a study of cytomegalovirus exposure and HLA in healthy donors. The PCR employed 60 Vbeta primers together with 13 Jbeta primers. Produced via immunoSEQ multiplex PCR; TCRdb's table is partial and in-frame only. The sample has fewer than 75,000 clones, more than 65% seen once. The source material was PBMCs. The receptor source for this set is a woman under 40 in good health and CMV-seronegative.

The chain recombines TRBV30 with TRBJ2-3, with 11 bases aligning to TRBD2. CDR1 is GTSNPN and CDR2 is SVGIG in the germline V gene (reference sequence). The trim removed 0 bases at V and 3 bases at J, leaving 11 bases unmatched. The CDR3 length is 18 residues. The CDR3 loop is CAWSVGGTSGSWTDTQYF. In DNA form, the CDR3 reads TGTGCCTGGAGTGTAGGGGGCACTAGCGGGAGTTGGACAGATACGCAGTATTTT.

This CDR3 reads CASSLSSAASYNEQFF. Written as DNA, the CDR3 is TGTGCCAGCAGTCTCTCAAGCGCCGCTTCCTACAATGAGCAGTTCTTC. The V gene is TRBV28, the J gene TRBJ2-1; D gene ambiguous. The V gene's germline CDR1 is MDHEN and CDR2 SYDVKM. Trimming removed 5 bases from V and 1 base from J, with 15 bases in between. The CDR3 runs to 16 residues.